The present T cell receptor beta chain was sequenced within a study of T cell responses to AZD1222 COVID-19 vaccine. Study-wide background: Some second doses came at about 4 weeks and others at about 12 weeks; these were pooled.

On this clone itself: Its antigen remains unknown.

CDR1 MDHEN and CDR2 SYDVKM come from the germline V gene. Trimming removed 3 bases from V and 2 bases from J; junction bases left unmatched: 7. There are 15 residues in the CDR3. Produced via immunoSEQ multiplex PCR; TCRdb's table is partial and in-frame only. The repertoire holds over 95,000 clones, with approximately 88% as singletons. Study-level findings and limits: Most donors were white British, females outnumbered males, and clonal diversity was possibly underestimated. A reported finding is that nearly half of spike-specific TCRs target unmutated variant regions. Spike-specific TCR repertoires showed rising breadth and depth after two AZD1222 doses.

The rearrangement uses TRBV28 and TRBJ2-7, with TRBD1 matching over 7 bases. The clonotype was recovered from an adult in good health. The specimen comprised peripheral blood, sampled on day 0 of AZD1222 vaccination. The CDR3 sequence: CASSFYLGGAYEQYF. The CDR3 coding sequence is TGTGCCAGCAGTTTCTATCTAGGGGGCGCCTACGAGCAGTACTTC.